The 10 T cell receptor beta chains presented below share a single source sample, sequenced in a study of radiotherapy plus CTLA-4 blockade in lung cancer. Data came from immunoSEQ multiplex PCR; TCRdb stores just in-frame clones and leaves some out. The data show some 98,000 clones, 80% to 85% seen once. Sequenced material: peripheral blood, taken from a patient treated with radiotherapy plus ipilimumab. The receptors here all came from a human donor with non-small cell lung cancer who had a partial response to radiotherapy plus ipilimumab.

The chain combines TRBV10-3 with TRBJ2-5, with a tentative D call TRBD2 (6 bases). Trimming took 5 bases from V and 7 from J, leaving 17 bases between them. The CDR3 has 14 amino acids. CDR1 is ENHRY, CDR2 SYGVKD, per germline. The CDR3 loop is CAISPRDLGGTQYF. The CDR3, as DNA: TGTGCCATCAGTCCCCGGGACTTGGGTGGGACCCAGTACTTC.

The DNA for the CDR3 is TGTGCCAGCAGTTTCGATACAGGGGGAGATGAGCAGTTCTTC. This sequence encodes CASSFDTGGDEQFF. This chain links TRBV28 with TRBJ2-1, with 8 bases fitting TRBD1. Unmatched junction bases numbered 6, after V lost 3 bases and J lost 8 bases. CDR1 is MDHEN, CDR2 SYDVKM, per germline. The CDR3 runs 14 residues.

The V and J genes are TRBV5-1 and TRBJ1-4; perhaps TRBD1 as D (5 bases). Per the germline V gene, CDR1 is SGHRS and CDR2 is YFSETQ. The CDR3 spans 15 residues. The germline V and J ends were trimmed by 3 bases and 2 bases, with 11 bases remaining between them. CDR3 DNA sequence: TGCGCCAGCAGCTCTTTGGCAGGGACTAATGAAAAACTGTTTTTT. Its protein product is CASSSLAGTNEKLFF.

The chain has TRBV10-1 and TRBJ2-1; 11 bases are a match to TRBD2. Germline CDR1 reads WNHNN; CDR2 reads SYGVQD (reference sequence). The CDR3 is 16 amino acids. Trimming cost V 3 bases and J 8 bases; bases outside gene matches: 9. The CDR3, as DNA: TGCGCCAGCAGTGACTTTCGACTAGCGGGGCATGATGAGCAGTTCTTC. It specifies CASSDFRLAGHDEQFF.

The V gene is TRBV7-9, the J gene TRBJ1-5, with D possibly being TRBD1 (6 bases). V gave up 6 bases and J gave up 2 bases, with 20 bases separating them. The germline gives CDR1 SEHNR, CDR2 FQNEAQ (reference sequence). This CDR3 is 17 amino acids long. The CDR3 reads CASRSLRQELCNQPQHF. The CDR3 DNA is TGTGCCAGCAGATCGCTCCGACAGGAGCTTTGCAATCAGCCCCAGCATTTT. The full variable domain, rest sourced from reference TRBV7-9 and TRBJ1-5, is DTGVSQNPRHKITKRGQNVTFRCDPISEHNRLYWYRQTLGQGPEFLTYFQNEAQLEKSRLLSDRFSAERPKGSFSTLEIQRTEQGDSAMYLCASRSLRQELCNQPQHFGDGTRLSIL.

V gene TRBV11-2 combines with J gene TRBJ2-7; weak D call: TRBD1 (5 bases). This CDR3 is built from 13 residues. Germline V gene lookup returns CDR1 SGHAT and CDR2 FQNNGV. V lost 0 bases, J lost 6 bases, and 9 bases lay in between. The CDR3 spells CASSLEYGAEQYF. The CDR3 nucleotides are TGTGCCAGCAGCTTAGAATATGGGGCCGAGCAGTACTTC.

Here the CDR3 reads CASSGLYEQYF. The CDR3, as DNA: TGTGCCAGCAGTGGGCTCTACGAGCAGTACTTC. The genes are TRBV28 and TRBJ2-7; D is ambiguous. CDR1 and CDR2 from the germline V gene are MDHEN and SYDVKM. V lost 5 bases and J lost 3, with 5 bases in between. The CDR3 is 11 amino acids.

The chain joins TRBV28 to TRBJ2-7; possible D gene TRBD2, 5 bases. The CDR3 is 14 amino acids. V shed 5 bases and J shed 2 bases, with 13 bases lying between them. Germline values: CDR1 MDHEN, CDR2 SYDVKM. This chain's CDR3 is CASSAFVGAYEQYF. DNA of the CDR3: TGTGCCAGCAGTGCCTTTGTGGGAGCCTACGAGCAGTACTTC.

This clone was observed a single time. This chain uses TRBV6-6 with TRBJ2-7; TRBD1 aligns across 11 bases. This CDR3 has 16 residues. The junction had 9 bases not matched to a gene; V was cut back by 3 bases and J by 5 bases. Germline V lookup: CDR1 MNHNY, CDR2 SVGAGI (reference sequence). As DNA, the CDR3 is TGTGCCAGCAGTTATACACCTGGGACAGGGGGGGACGAGCAGTACTTC. Amino acids: CASSYTPGTGGDEQYF.

The gene calls are TRBV15 and TRBJ2-1; 8 bases agree with TRBD1. The CDR3 contains 14 residues. CDR1 is LNHNV and CDR2 is YYDKDF in the germline V gene (reference sequence). V lost 3 bases to trimming and J lost 4 bases; unmatched junction nucleotides: 2. CDR3 residues: CATSRGQEYNEQFF. The CDR3 nucleotides are TGTGCCACCAGCAGGGGACAGGAATACAATGAGCAGTTCTTC.